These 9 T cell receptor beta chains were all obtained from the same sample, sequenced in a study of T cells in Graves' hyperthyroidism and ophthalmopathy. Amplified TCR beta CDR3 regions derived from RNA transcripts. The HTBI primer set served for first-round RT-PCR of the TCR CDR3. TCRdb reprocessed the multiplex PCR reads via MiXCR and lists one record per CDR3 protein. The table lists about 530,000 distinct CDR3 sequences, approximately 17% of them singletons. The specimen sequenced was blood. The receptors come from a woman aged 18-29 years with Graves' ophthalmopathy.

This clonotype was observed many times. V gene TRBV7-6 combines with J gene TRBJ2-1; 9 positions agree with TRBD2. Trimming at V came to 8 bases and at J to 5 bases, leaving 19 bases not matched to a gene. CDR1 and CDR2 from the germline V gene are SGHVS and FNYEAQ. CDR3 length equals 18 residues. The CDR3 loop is CASVRSIGLAGIDNEQFF. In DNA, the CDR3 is TGTGCCAGCGTCAGATCGATAGGGCTAGCGGGAATCGACAATGAGCAGTTCTTC.

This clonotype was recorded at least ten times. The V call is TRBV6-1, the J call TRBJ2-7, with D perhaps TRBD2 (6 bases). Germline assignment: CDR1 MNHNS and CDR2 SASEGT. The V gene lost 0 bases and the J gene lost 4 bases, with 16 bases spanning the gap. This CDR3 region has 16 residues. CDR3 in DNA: TGTGCCAGCAGTGAAGCGCGATACGGGAGTGGATACGAGCAGTACTTC. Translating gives CASSEARYGSGYEQYF.

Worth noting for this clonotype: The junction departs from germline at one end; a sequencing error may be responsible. CDR3 sequence reads: CASLSGTGGRNTGAFF. The CDR3 nucleotides are TGCGCCAGCTTATCCGGGACAGGGGGCCGGAACACTGGAGCTTTCTTT. The J gene is TRBJ1-1, the V gene TRBV5-1; 12 bases fit TRBD1. Germline V gene data show CDR1 as SGHRS and CDR2 as YFSETQ. This CDR3 has 16 residues. The complete variable domain, with remaining parts taken from reference TRBV5-1 and TRBJ1-1, reads KAGVTQTPRYLIKTRGQQVTLSCSPISGHRSVSWYQQTPGQGLQFLFEYFSETQRNKGNFPGRFSGRQFSNSRSEMNVSTLELGDSALYLCASLSGTGGRNTGAFFGQGTRLTVV.

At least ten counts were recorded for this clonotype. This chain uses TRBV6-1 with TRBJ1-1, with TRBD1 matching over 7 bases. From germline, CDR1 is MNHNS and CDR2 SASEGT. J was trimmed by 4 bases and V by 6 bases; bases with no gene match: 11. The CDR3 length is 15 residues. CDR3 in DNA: TGTGCCAGCAGACCAACCAGACAGGGCTTCACTGAAGCTTTCTTT. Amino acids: CASRPTRQGFTEAFF.

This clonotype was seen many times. The CDR3 sequence is CAWSTPGGWNTEAFF. The CDR3 DNA follows: TGTGCCTGGAGTACGCCAGGGGGCTGGAACACTGAAGCTTTCTTT. The chain has TRBV30 and TRBJ1-1; 8 bases line up with TRBD1. V dropped 2 bases and J dropped 1; count of bases not matched to a gene: 6. The CDR3 runs to 15 residues. CDR1 is GTSNPN and CDR2 is SVGIG in the germline V gene (reference sequence).

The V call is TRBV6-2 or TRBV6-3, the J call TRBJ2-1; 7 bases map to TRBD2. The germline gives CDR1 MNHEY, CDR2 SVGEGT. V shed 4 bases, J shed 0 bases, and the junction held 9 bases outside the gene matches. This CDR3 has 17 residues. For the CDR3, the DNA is TGTGCCAGCAGTTCCTCCCTACGGACTAGCTCCTACAATGAGCAGTTCTTC. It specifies CASSSSLRTSSYNEQFF.

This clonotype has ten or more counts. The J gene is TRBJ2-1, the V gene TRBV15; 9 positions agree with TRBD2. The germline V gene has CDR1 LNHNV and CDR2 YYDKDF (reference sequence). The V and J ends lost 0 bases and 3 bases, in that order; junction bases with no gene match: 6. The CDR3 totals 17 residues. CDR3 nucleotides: TGTGCCACCAGCAGAGATCGTAGCGGGGGCATCTACAATGAGCAGTTCTTC. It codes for CATSRDRSGGIYNEQFF.

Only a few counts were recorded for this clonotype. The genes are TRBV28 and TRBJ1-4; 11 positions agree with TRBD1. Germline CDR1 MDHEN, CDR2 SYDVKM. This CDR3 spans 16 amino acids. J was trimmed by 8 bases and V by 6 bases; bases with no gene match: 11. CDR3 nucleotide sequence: TGTGCCAGCAGGACAACCGGGACAGGGGGGCAGGAAAAACTGTTTTTT. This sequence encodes CASRTTGTGGQEKLFF.

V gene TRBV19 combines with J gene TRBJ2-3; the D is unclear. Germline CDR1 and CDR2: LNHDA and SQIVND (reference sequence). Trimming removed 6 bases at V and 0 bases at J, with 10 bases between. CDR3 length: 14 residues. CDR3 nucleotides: TGTGCCAGTAGGAGTTTACCTAGCACAGATACGCAGTATTTT. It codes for CASRSLPSTDTQYF.